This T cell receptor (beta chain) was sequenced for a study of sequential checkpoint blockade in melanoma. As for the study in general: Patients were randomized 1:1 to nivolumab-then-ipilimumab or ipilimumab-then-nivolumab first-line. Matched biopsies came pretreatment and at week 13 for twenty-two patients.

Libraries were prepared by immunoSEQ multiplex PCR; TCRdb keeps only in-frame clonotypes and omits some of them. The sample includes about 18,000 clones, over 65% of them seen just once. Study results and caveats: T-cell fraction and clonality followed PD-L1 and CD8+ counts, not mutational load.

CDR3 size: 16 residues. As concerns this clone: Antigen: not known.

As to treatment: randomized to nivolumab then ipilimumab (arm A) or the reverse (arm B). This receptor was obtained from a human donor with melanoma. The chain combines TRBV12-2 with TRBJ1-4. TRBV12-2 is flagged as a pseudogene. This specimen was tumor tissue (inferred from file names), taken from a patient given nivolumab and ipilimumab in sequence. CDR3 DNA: TGTGCAAGTCGCACCCTTGGAGGGAGCCTAGGAGAAAAACTGTTTTTT. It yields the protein CASRTLGGSLGEKLFF.